This passage covers 6 T cell receptor beta chains from one sample sequenced in a study of response to subunit inactivated influenza vaccine. TCRdb reprocessed the RT-PCR reads with MiXCR, giving one entry per CDR3 protein. Altogether about 500,000 distinct CDR3 sequences are present, about an eighth being singletons, with the ten largest covering less than 15%. Specimen: PBMCs from blood, collected roughly 48 days after vaccination. These receptors were obtained from a man aged 50 or older who received an inactivated influenza vaccine.

The table lists this clonotype with a few counts. The genes are TRBV5-6 and TRBJ2-1; D remains unclear. Trimming removed 1 base from V and 0 bases from J, with 11 bases in between. The CDR3 covers 16 residues. Germline V gene sequence: CDR1 SGHDT, CDR2 YYEEEE. CDR3 amino acids: CASSLFSASSYNEQFF. The CDR3 nucleotides read TGTGCCAGCAGCTTGTTTTCAGCTAGCTCCTACAATGAGCAGTTCTTC.

The chain combines TRBV12-3 or TRBV12-4 with TRBJ2-4; 8 bases map to TRBD1. This CDR3 is built from 13 residues. V shed 8 bases, J shed 12 bases, and the junction held 12 bases outside the gene matches. The chain's CDR3 is CASGPGQEISQYF. CDR3 DNA sequence: TGTGCCAGCGGTCCGGGACAGGAGATATCTCAGTACTTC.

The chain is built from TRBV12-3 or TRBV12-4 and TRBJ1-5, with 8 bases matching TRBD1. J gave up 0 bases and V 5 bases, and 3 bases lay outside the gene matches. The CDR3 has 15 residues. This chain's CDR3 is CASSGTGLSNQPQHF. The CDR3 nucleotides read TGTGCCAGCAGTGGGACAGGACTTAGCAATCAGCCCCAGCATTTT.

J is TRBJ1-5 and V is TRBV4-2; a possible D gene is TRBD1 (6 bases). This CDR3 region has 18 residues. Trimming removed 0 bases from V and 3 bases from J, with 18 bases in between. Germline V gene data show CDR1 as LGHNA and CDR2 as YNFKEQ. The CDR3 loop is CASSQEGPGALLNQPQHF. Written as DNA, the CDR3 is TGTGCCAGCAGCCAAGAAGGGCCGGGGGCATTACTCAATCAGCCCCAGCATTTT.

Many counts were recorded for this clonotype. The V and J genes are TRBV6-2 or TRBV6-3 and TRBJ2-7; D gene unclear. The germline gives CDR1 MNHEY, CDR2 SVGEGT. V lost 5 bases, J lost 0 bases, and 11 bases lay in between. The CDR3 spans 14 residues. The DNA for the CDR3 is TGTGCCAGCAGTCGAGAGGCAGCCTCCTACGAGCAGTACTTC. Protein: CASSREAASYEQYF.

The chain couples TRBV30 to TRBJ2-3; D is perhaps TRBD2 (6 bases). Between the trimmed V and J ends, which lost 2 bases and 0 bases, there was a span of 12 bases. Germline V gene sequence: CDR1 GTSNPN, CDR2 SVGIG (reference sequence). This CDR3 has 15 amino acids. Here the CDR3 reads CAWSTLATSTDTQYF. The CDR3 nucleotides are TGTGCCTGGAGTACGCTAGCGACTAGCACAGATACGCAGTATTTT.